The subject of this entry is one TCR beta chain. This clone has just a few counts. Its antigen is still unknown. No much larger clone exists at a distance of one base, and base qualities are not known. Library preparation used the immunoSEQ multiplex PCR assay. For the multiplex PCR, a mixture combining 60 forward primers for TCR Vbeta segments and 13 reverse primers for TCR Jbeta segments was used. A multiplex PCR assay on genomic DNA amplified the CDR3 region of rearranged TCR beta genes. The amplified TCR beta libraries were sequenced on the Illumina HiSeq System as 87-base-pair reads. As for how the authors treated the data: Across the 600 to 700 repertoires, a later analysis counted around 80 million unique TCR beta chains, some 11 million of which were shared by at least two donors. To remove PCR and sequencing errors, raw reads were error-corrected and collapsed into unique sequences using a nearest-neighbor algorithm that merged closely related sequences. V, D and J gene segments were assigned by aligning CDR3 sequences to IMGT reference sequences. For a sequence to be retained, a match of at least six nucleotides was required to both a V gene segment and a J gene segment. Rearrangements were called productive when the CDR3 lacked stop codons and stayed in frame with V and J; all others were non-productive. CDR3 was defined according to IMGT convention as the region running from the second conserved V-encoded cysteine to the conserved J-encoded phenylalanine. Sequences without an unambiguous match to a single V gene segment were excluded from the earlier analysis of approximately 560 of the donors. An earlier analysis of a few hundred of the donors called V segments functional above 56.7% productive rearrangements and segregating when the between-donor standard deviation exceeded 5%. To diagnose cytomegalovirus status from the catalog of TCR beta chain sequences, a statistical classification framework was built. In a later analysis, V and J genes were assigned by comparing TCR nucleotide sequences against IMGT/GENE-DB human TR gene sequences. A later analysis assigned CDR3 sequences and most-parsimonious VDJ recombination scenarios with the TCRdist pipeline. In a later analysis, each TCR beta chain was defined by its CDR3 amino acid sequence together with its V-gene family, and reads lacking a unique V-gene family were excluded. In a later analysis, several hundred highly shared, low-generation-probability nucleotide sequences were removed to address suspected cross-contamination and a sequencing artifact. In a later analysis, a clonal expansion index for each public chain was calculated from normalized within-repertoire ranks of inferred template counts. In a later analysis, generation probabilities were computed with a VDJ recombination model fitted to out-of-frame rearrangements, and the resulting probabilities were checked against IGoR. In a later analysis, hypergeometric tests were used to score TCR-TCR, TCR-HLA and TCR-CMV co-occurrence, with a repertoire-size bias correction applied to TCR pairs. In a later analysis, false discovery rates were estimated by permuting HLA or CMV assignments 20 times. A later analysis grouped co-occurring TCRs with DBSCAN, adding TCRdist sequence similarity when clustering within HLA-allele-positive subsets. Repertoires with fewer than 30,000 or more than 120,000 public chains, plus five repertoires with anomalous nucleotide sharing, were excluded from co-occurrence clustering. Sourced from immuneACCESS, this table was stored by TCRdb with only in-frame sequences that have V and J called. A share of the clones is absent; for the studies checked, an unresolved V gene accounts for under half, and the remainder has no known explanation. The V and J calls and the clone size are those of that table, but D and trimming were determined from the DNA. In this sample the table shows 95,000 to 150,000 clones, about 62% of which occur a single time. The ten largest account for under 9.5% of the sample.

The sample is drawn from a study of cytomegalovirus exposure and HLA in healthy donors (dated by TCRdb to 2017 to 2019). About the study as a whole: According to an earlier analysis of 587 of the donors, about 179 million T cells yielded 117 million unique TCR beta sequences and 276 Gb of sequence data. A later genetic analysis took genome-wide SNP genotypes for about 60% of the roughly 670 donors and used that subset as a discovery cohort. An early release that covered 500 to 800 HLA-typed donors contained about 300 gigabases of sequencing data and tens of millions of unique TCR sequences. A handful of DR-DQ haplotypes were treated as single units for association and clustering because of strong linkage in the cohort. In an earlier analysis of a few hundred of the donors, high-throughput TCR beta sequencing was used to judge whether each TCR beta V gene segment behaved as functional or pseudogenic. Among some 400 genotyped donors of the cohort, an average of around 240,000 unique TCR beta nucleotide sequences were sequenced per donor, around 18% of them non-productive. Every repertoire in the discovery cohort had been generated on one and the same sequencing platform. HLA typing included class I and class II loci at four-digit resolution. To predict cytomegalovirus infection status, the study brought together high-throughput TCR immunosequencing, statistical association of individual TCRs with disease status, and machine learning. In addition to the first cohort of around 670 subjects, a separate validation cohort of 130 or so different subjects was used. The genetic ancestry cluster associated with self-reported Caucasian donors included about four fifths of the roughly 400 genotyped donors. The number of donors typed differed by locus, with 629-630 for A, B, C, DRB1 and DQB1, around 500 for DQA1, 606 for DPA1, and 450 to 480 for DPB1. Donor age, sex, ethnicity and CMV serostatus were compiled alongside the repertoire data. Rather than using new phenotypic data, the later analysis identified candidate immune exposures from TCR beta sequences and from how often those sequences occurred across donors. The study aimed to test whether cataloging public T cell receptors could reveal signatures of past pathogen exposure. The study used immunosequencing to profile the T cell repertoires of more than 650 subjects and linked those repertoires to cytomegalovirus serostatus. A later analysis re-examined previously published TCR beta repertoires from 610 or so donors and added high-resolution HLA genotyping to investigate patterns of TCR occurrence. Study-level results and caveats: A cluster of highly shared sequence variants was judged likely to represent a technical artifact of the sequencing pipeline. In an earlier analysis of around 600 of the donors, most TCR beta V segments appeared in productive rearrangements about 90% or about 30% of the time, broadly matching IMGT annotations. According to the authors, the approach could potentially be generalized to other disease states and immunological phenotypes. The presence/absence analyses assumed that sequencing depth was roughly uniform across donors, and that assumption may not be true. In a later analysis, several top co-occurrence clusters were reported to appear linked to parvovirus B19, influenza, CMV and Epstein-Barr virus. According to a later analysis, TCR association rates differed among HLA loci, with DRB1 alleles showing the most associated TCRs and HLA-C alleles showing the fewest. In vitro tests confirmed that a few of the cytomegalovirus-associated TCR beta chains recognize cytomegalovirus antigens. A further reported finding was that TCR beta sequences accurately predicted the HLA-A and HLA-B alleles for most subjects in the first cohort. In a later analysis, HLA-associated TCR beta chains were found to be more clonally expanded and to have lower generation probabilities than equally common non-associated chains. The classifier was reported to diagnose cytomegalovirus status with high specificity and sensitivity in both the original and validation cohorts. Compared with the 666-donor mean, donors in an Asian-associated ancestry cluster had fewer N-insertions in productive TCRs, according to a later genetic analysis. This cohort had only TCR beta chains sequenced, and the lack of alpha or paired-chain data limited which features could be detected. Some IMGT-functional V segments, including TRBV6-2 and TRBV6-3, could not be distinguished by the 87-base-pair reads and were therefore excluded. Because HLA typing was unavailable for some donors at each locus, only the typed subset was used in association tests. Because counts were too low, seventeen rarely observed V segments, including chromosome 9 orphons, were left out of the earlier analysis of roughly 600 of the donors. At a false discovery rate of 0.05, a later analysis linked 15,000 to 20,000 TCR beta sequences to specific HLA alleles. A later genetic analysis associated a missense DCLRE1C variant with V-gene and J-gene trimming of TCR beta chains, and an independent cohort replicated the association. In the study, some 160 TCR beta chains were listed as associated with cytomegalovirus. Strong co-occurrence of HLA alleles, especially DR and DQ, made assigning TCR associations to individual alleles difficult. CMV serostatus was the only immune exposure information available for the cohort. Most TCR sequences were observed very rarely across donors, whereas some public TCRs were present in many individuals. Most CMV-associated TCR beta chains appeared to be HLA-restricted in a later analysis, and the HLA associations seemed to be driven largely by CMV exposure. Linkage disequilibrium might explain the correlated functional status among segregating V segments, but an unknown experimental factor could not be ruled out.

Inclusive of the bounding cysteine and phenylalanine, the CDR3 is 17 residues long. Of the read, only the CDR3 DNA is kept; its 51 bases are in frame from base 1. V is shortened by 7 bases, J by 0 bases, and the region joining them spans 19 bases. From a lookup of the germline V gene (reference sequence), CDR1 and CDR2 are SEHNR and FQNEAQ. The cohort comprised several hundred healthy bone marrow donors. At the time of sampling, all cohort members were nominally healthy, though unrecorded immune exposures were likely present. The donor tested CMV seropositive and was one of the 289 seropositive cohort members. A peripheral blood sample was provided by each donor, and peripheral blood mononuclear cells were used for TCR beta sequencing. The Qiagen DNeasy Blood Extraction Kit was used to extract genomic DNA from the blood cell samples.

Sequenced sample: PBMCs. The receptor comes from a woman in her 40s in good health and CMV-seropositive. This sequence uses TRBV7-9 and TRBJ2-4; perhaps TRBD1 is the D gene, with 6 bases matching. The nucleotide sequence is given as TGTGCCAGCATCGCTGGGGGAACAGGGTCAGCCAAAAACATTCAGTACTTC. The translation is CASIAGGTGSAKNIQYF.